A single TCR beta chain is shown here with its context. This CDR3 is built from 14 residues. Trimming pared 4 bases from V and 4 bases from J, leaving 14 bases between. From germline, CDR1 is SGHTS and CDR2 YDEGEE. The sample is drawn from a study of blood T cell repertoires in COVID-19. Authors' data handling: Nucleated cell number was recorded as an estimate derived from reference gene primer amplification. Assay used: immunoSEQ multiplex PCR; TCRdb lists only in-frame clones, some missing. Clonal size and the V and J genes are those of that table, whereas D and trimming came from the DNA. Seen here are roughly 290,000 clones, about 88% observed once, and the top ten hold approximately 12%.

The J gene is TRBJ1-2, the V gene TRBV5-8; D is ambiguous. This clonotype originated in a woman aged 60-75 years with acute or convalescent COVID-19. The sequenced sample was peripheral blood. This CDR3 is CASSPGPEGYGYTF. The CDR3 coding sequence is TGTGCCAGCAGCCCAGGCCCTGAAGGCTATGGCTACACCTTC.